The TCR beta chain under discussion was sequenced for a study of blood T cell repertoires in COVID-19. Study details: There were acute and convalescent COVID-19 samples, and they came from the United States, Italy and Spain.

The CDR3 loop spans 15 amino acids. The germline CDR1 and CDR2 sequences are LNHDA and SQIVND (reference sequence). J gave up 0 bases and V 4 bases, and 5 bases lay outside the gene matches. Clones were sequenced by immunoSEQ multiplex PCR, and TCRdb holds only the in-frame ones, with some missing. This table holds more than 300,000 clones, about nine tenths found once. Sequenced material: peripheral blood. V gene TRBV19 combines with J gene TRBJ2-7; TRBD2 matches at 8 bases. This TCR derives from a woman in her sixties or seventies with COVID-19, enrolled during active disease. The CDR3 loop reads CASSKGLAGSYEQYF. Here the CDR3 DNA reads TGTGCCAGTAGTAAAGGACTAGCCGGCTCCTACGAGCAGTACTTC.